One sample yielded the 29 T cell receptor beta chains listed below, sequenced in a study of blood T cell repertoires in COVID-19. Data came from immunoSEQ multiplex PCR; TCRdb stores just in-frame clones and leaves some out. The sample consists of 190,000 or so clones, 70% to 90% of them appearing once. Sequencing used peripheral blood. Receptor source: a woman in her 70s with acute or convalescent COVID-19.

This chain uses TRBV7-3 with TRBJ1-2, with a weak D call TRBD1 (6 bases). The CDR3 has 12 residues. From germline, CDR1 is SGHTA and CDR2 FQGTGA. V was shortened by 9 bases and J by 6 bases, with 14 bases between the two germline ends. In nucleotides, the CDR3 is TGTGCCAGTGGGGGCCAGGGAGATGGCTACACCTTC. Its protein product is CASGGQGDGYTF.

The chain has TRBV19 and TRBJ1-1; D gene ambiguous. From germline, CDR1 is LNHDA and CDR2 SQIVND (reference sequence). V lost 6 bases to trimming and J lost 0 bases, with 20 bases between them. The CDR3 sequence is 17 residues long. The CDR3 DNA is TGTGCCAGTAGGCCGGGAAATCGGCCTTTGGTGAACACTGAAGCTTTCTTT. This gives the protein CASRPGNRPLVNTEAFF.

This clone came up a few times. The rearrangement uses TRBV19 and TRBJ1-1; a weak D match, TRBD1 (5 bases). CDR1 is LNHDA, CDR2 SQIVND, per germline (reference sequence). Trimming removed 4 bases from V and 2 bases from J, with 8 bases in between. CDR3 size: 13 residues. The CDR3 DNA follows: TGTGCCAGTAGTACCACAGGAAACACTGAAGCTTTCTTT. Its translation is CASSTTGNTEAFF.

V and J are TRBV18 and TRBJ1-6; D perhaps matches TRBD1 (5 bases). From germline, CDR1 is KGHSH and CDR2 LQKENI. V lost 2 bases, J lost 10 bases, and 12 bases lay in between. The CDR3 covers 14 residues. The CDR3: CASSPLDTQSPLHF. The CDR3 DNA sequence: TGTGCCAGCTCACCATTGGACACCCAATCACCCCTCCACTTT.

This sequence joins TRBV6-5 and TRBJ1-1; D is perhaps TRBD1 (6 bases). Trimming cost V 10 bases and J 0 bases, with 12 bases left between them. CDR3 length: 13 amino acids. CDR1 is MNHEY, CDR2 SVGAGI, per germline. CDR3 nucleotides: TGTGCCACCCGGACAGACATGAACACTGAAGCTTTCTTT. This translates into CATRTDMNTEAFF.

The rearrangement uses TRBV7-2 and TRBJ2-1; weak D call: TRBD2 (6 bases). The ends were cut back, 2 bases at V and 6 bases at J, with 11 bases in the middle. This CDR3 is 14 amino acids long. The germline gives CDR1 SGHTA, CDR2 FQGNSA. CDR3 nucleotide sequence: TGTGCCAGCAGCTTACCGGCCGGGAGCAATGAGCAGTTCTTC. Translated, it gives CASSLPAGSNEQFF.

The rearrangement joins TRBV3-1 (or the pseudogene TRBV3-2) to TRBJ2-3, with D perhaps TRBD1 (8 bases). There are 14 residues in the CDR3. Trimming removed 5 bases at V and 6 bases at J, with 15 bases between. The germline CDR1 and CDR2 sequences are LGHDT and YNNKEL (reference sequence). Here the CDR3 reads CASSNGQGGDTQYF. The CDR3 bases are TGTGCCAGCAGCAACGGACAGGGAGGGGATACGCAGTATTTT.

CDR3 sequence: CSVTTGGTEAFF. CDR3 nucleotides: TGCAGCGTTACGACAGGGGGGACTGAAGCTTTCTTT. This chain uses TRBV29-1 with TRBJ1-1; 9 bases fit TRBD1. J lost 5 bases, V lost 5 bases, and 3 bases had no gene match. This CDR3 has 12 residues. Germline loops: CDR1 SQVTM, CDR2 ANQGSEA.

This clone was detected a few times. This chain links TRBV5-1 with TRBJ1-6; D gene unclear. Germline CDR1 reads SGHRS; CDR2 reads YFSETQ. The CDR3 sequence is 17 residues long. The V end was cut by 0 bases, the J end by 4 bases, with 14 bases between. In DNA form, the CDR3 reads TGCGCCAGCAGCTTGGTCCCTACCCGGGGATATAATTCACCCCTCCACTTT. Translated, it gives CASSLVPTRGYNSPLHF.

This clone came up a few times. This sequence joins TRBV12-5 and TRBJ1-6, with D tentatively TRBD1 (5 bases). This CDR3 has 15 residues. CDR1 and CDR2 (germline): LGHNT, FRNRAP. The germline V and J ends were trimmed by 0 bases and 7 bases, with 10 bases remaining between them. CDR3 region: CASGLVQGVNSPLHF. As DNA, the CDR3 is TGTGCTAGTGGTTTGGTCCAGGGCGTCAATTCACCCCTCCACTTT. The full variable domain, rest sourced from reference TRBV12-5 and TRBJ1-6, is DARVTQTPRHKVTEMGQEVTMRCQPILGHNTVFWYRQTMMQGLELLAYFRNRAPLDDSGMPKDRFSAEMPDATLATLKIQPSEPRDSAVYFCASGLVQGVNSPLHFGNGTRLTVT.

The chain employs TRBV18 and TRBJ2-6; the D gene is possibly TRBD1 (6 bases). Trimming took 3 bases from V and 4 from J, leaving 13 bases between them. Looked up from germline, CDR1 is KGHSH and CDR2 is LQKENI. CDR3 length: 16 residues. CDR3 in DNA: TGTGCCAGCTCACCCTTACAGGGATCAGGGGCCAACGTCCTGACTTTC. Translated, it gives CASSPLQGSGANVLTF.

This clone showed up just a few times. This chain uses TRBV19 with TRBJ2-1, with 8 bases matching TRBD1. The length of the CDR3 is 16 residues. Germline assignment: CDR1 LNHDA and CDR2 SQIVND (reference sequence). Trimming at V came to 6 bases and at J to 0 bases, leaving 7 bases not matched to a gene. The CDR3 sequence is CASRMTGANSYNEQFF. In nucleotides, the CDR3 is TGTGCCAGTAGGATGACAGGGGCGAACTCCTACAATGAGCAGTTCTTC.

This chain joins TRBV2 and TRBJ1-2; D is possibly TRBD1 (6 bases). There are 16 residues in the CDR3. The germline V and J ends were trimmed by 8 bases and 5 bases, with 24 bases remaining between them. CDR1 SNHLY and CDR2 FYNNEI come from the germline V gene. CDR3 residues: CASPRGSPGFRYGYTF. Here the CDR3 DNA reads TGTGCCAGCCCGAGGGGGTCCCCTGGCTTTAGATATGGCTACACCTTC.

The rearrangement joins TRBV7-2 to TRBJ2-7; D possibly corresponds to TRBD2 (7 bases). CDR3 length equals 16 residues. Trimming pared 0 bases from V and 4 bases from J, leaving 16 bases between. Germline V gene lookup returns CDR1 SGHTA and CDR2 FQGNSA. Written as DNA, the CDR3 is TGTGCCAGCAGCTTAGCCTGGGGTCGGGGGGCATACGAGCAGTACTTC. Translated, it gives CASSLAWGRGAYEQYF.

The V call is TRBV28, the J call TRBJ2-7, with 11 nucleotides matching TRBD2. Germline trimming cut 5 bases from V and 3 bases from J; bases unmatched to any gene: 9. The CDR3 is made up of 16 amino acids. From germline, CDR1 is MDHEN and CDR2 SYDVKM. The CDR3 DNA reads TGTGCCAGCAGTCCCTTTAGCGGGAGGGCCCTCTACGAGCAGTACTTC. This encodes CASSPFSGRALYEQYF.

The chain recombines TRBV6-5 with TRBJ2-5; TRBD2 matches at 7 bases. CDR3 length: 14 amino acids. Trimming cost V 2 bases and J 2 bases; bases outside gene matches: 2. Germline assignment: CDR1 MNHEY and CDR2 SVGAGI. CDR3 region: CASSYGGGQETQYF. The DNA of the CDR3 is TGTGCCAGCAGTTACGGGGGGGGACAAGAGACCCAGTACTTC.

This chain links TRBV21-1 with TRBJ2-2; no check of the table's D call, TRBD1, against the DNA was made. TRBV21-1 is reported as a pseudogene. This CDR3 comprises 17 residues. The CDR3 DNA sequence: TGTGCCAGCAGCAAAGGGGTGGCAGGGCGCGACACCGGGGAGCTGTTTTTT. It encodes CASSKGVAGRDTGELFF.

CDR3 loop: CASSSRTLYNEQFF. CDR3 DNA sequence: TGTGCCAGCAGCTCTCGGACTCTCTACAATGAGCAGTTCTTC. The chain couples TRBV7-8 to TRBJ2-1; D possibly corresponds to TRBD2 (5 bases). From germline, CDR1 is SGHVS and CDR2 FQNEAQ. V lost 4 bases and J 3 bases, leaving 10 bases between the germline ends. This CDR3 is 14 amino acids long.

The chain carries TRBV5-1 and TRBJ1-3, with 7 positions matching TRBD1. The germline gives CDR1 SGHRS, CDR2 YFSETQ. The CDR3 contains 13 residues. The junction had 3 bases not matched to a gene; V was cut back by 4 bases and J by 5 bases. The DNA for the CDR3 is TGCGCCAGCAGCGAGGGACAGCGAAACACCATATATTTT. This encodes CASSEGQRNTIYF.

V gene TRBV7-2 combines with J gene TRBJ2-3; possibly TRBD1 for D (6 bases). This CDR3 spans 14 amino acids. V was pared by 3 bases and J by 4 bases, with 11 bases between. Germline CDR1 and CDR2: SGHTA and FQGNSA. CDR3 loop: CASSFDRWADTQYF. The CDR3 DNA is TGTGCCAGCAGCTTCGACAGGTGGGCAGATACGCAGTATTTT.

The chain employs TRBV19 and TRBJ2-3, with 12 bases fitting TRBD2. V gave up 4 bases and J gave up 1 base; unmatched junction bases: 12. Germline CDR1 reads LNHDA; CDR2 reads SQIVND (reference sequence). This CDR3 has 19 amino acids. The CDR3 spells CASSKRLAGGPSGTDTQYF. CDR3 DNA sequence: TGTGCCAGTAGTAAGAGGCTAGCGGGAGGGCCCTCAGGCACAGATACGCAGTATTTT.

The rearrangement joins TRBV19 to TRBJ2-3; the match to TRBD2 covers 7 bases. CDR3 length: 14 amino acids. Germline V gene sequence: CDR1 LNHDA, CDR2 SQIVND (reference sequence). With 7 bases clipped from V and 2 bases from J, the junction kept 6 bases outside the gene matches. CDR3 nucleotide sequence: TGTGCCAGTACCCTCGGGACTACCACAGATACGCAGTATTTT. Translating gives CASTLGTTTDTQYF.

The CDR3 sequence: CASGTDRESYNEQFF. The CDR3 DNA reads TGTGCCAGCGGGACTGACAGGGAGTCCTACAATGAGCAGTTCTTC. The V and J genes are TRBV6-4 and TRBJ2-1; a possible D gene is TRBD1 (7 bases). CDR1 is MRHNA and CDR2 is SNTAGT in the germline V gene. The V end was cut by 8 bases, the J end by 1 base, with 15 bases between. The CDR3 runs to 15 residues.

As DNA, the CDR3 is TGTGCCAGCAGCCCACAGGGGGCCGGGAATTCACCCCTCCACTTT. It specifies CASSPQGAGNSPLHF. The gene calls are TRBV3-1 (or the pseudogene TRBV3-2) and TRBJ1-6; the match to TRBD1 covers 9 bases. The CDR3 is 15 residues long. Looked up from germline, CDR1 is LGHDT and CDR2 is YNNKEL (reference sequence). With V trimmed by 4 bases and J by 7 bases, 5 bases remained unmatched.

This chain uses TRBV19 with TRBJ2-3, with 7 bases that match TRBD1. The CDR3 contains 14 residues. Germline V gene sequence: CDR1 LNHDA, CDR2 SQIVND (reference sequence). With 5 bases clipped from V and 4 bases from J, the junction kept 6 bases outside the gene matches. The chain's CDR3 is CASSRQGVADTQYF. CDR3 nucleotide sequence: TGTGCCAGTAGTCGGCAGGGGGTAGCAGATACGCAGTATTTT.

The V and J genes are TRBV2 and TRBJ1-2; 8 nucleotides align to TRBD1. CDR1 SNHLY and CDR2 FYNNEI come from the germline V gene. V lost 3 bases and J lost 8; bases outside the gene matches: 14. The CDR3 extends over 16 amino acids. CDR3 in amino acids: CASSDRPPTGGDGYTF. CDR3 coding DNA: TGTGCCAGCAGTGACCGTCCTCCTACAGGGGGAGACGGCTACACCTTC.

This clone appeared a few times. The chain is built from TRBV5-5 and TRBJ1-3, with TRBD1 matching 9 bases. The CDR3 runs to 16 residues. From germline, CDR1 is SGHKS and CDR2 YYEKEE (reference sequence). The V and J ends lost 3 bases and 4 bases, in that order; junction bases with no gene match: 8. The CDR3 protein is CASSSYTGTGGNTIYF. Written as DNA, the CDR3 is TGTGCCAGCAGCTCCTACACCGGGACAGGGGGAAACACCATATATTTT.

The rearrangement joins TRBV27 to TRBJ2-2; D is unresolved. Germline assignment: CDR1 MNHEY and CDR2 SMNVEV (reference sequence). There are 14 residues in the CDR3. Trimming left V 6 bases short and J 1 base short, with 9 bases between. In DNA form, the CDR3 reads TGTGCCAGCAGCCTCACAAAGAACACCGGGGAGCTGTTTTTT. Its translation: CASSLTKNTGELFF.

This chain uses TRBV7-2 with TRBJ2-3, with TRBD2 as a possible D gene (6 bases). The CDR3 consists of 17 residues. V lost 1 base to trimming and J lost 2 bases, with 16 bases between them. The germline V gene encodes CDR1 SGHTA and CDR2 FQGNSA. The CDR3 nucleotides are TGTGCCAGCAGCTTAGGTCTGTGGGGAGGCCCCACAGATACGCAGTATTTT. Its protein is CASSLGLWGGPTDTQYF.